The 15 T cell receptor beta chains presented below share a single source sample, sequenced in a study of Graves' ophthalmopathy and Graves' hyperthyroidism. Beta-chain TCR CDR3 regions were amplified from RNA transcripts. HTBI primers were used in a first-round RT-PCR, which preceded a second-round multiplex PCR. Using its own MiXCR run on the multiplex PCR reads, TCRdb lists one record per CDR3 protein. The sample records 560,000 or so distinct CDR3 sequences, about two fifths being singletons. The sample consisted of peripheral blood or thyroid tissue (not recorded which). The receptors were sampled from an adult man with Graves' hyperthyroidism.

This clonotype came up many times. The chain has TRBV14 and TRBJ2-5; the D gene could be TRBD1 or TRBD2 (5 bases each). Looked up from germline, CDR1 is SGHDN and CDR2 is FVKESK. The CDR3 is 14 amino acids. V shed 3 bases and J shed 1 base, with 9 bases lying between them. CDR3 protein: CASSQGPIQETQYF. CDR3 DNA: TGTGCCAGCAGCCAGGGACCGATCCAAGAGACCCAGTACTTC.

This chain joins TRBV29-1 and TRBJ1-6; a possible D gene is TRBD1 (5 bases). Germline V gene sequence: CDR1 SQVTM, CDR2 ANQGSEA. This CDR3 is built from 12 residues. The V and J ends lost 4 bases and 7 bases respectively, with 8 bases between them. The CDR3 is CSVVGVNSPLHF. The CDR3 nucleotides are TGCAGCGTTGTAGGGGTCAATTCACCCCTCCACTTT.

This clonotype was seen repeatedly, ten times or more. The gene calls are TRBV12-3 or TRBV12-4 and TRBJ2-7; the match to TRBD2 covers 10 bases. V shed 4 bases, J shed 3 bases, and the junction held 6 bases outside the gene matches. The CDR3 spans 15 residues. CDR3 sequence: CASSSVLAGIYEQYF. The CDR3 DNA sequence: TGTGCCAGCAGTTCGGTACTAGCGGGAATCTACGAGCAGTACTTC.

This rearrangement joins TRBV20-1 to TRBJ2-3; 9 positions agree with TRBD1. Trimming removed 3 bases from V and 4 bases from J; junction bases left unmatched: 5. CDR1 is DFQATT, CDR2 SNEGSKA, per germline (reference sequence). This CDR3 is 14 amino acids long. CDR3 DNA: TGCAGTGCTAGGGGACAGGGCCCCCCAGATACGCAGTATTTT. Translated, it gives CSARGQGPPDTQYF.

This clonotype was found once. The V and J genes are TRBV12-3 or TRBV12-4 and TRBJ1-1; a possible D gene is TRBD1 (6 bases). This CDR3 region has 12 residues. V lost 8 bases to trimming and J lost 5 bases, with 12 bases between them. CDR3 bases: TGTGCCAGCTTGGGGGGGCGGACTGAAGCTTTCTTT. Amino acid sequence: CASLGGRTEAFF.

The chain uses TRBV29-1 and TRBJ2-7; 11 positions match TRBD2. CDR3 length equals 15 residues. CDR1 is SQVTM, CDR2 ANQGSEA, per germline. V dropped 4 bases and J dropped 0; count of bases not matched to a gene: 5. In DNA, the CDR3 is TGCAGCGTTGGGGCTAGCGGGGGGACCTCCTACGAGCAGTACTTC. It is translated as CSVGASGGTSYEQYF.

Remarks on this clonotype: A much larger clone is a single base away; this may be a read error. This chain uses TRBV12-3 or TRBV12-4 with TRBJ1-2; 8 positions match TRBD1. The CDR3 spans 14 residues. J gave up 4 bases and V 5 bases, and 6 bases lay outside the gene matches. CDR3 nucleotides: TGTGCCAGCAGTACGGACAGGGTATCCTATGGCTACACCTTC. The encoded protein is CASSTDRVSYGYTF.

The V and J genes are TRBV3-1 and TRBJ1-5; a weak D match, TRBD1 (5 bases). CDR3 length: 15 residues. Per the germline V gene, CDR1 is LGHDT and CDR2 is YNNKEL (reference sequence). With 1 base removed from V and 4 bases from J, the gap between germline ends came to 11 bases. CDR3 loop: CASSQAVGANQPQHF. The CDR3 DNA reads as TGTGCCAGCAGCCAAGCTGTTGGGGCGAATCAGCCCCAGCATTTT.

This clonotype appeared a few times. J is TRBJ1-2 and V is TRBV5-6; D is possibly TRBD1 (6 bases). This CDR3 region has 13 residues. Germline CDR1 reads SGHDT; CDR2 reads YYEEEE. With 3 bases removed from V and 5 bases from J, the gap between germline ends came to 11 bases. The CDR3 DNA sequence: TGTGCCAGCAGCTCCGGGACACTTTATGGCTACACCTTC. Translating gives CASSSGTLYGYTF.

This clonotype has ten or more counts. The rearrangement joins TRBV28 to TRBJ2-7, with D perhaps assigned TRBD1 or TRBD2 (5 bases each). Germline CDR1 is MDHEN and CDR2 is SYDVKM. The CDR3 contains 14 residues. V lost 6 bases, J lost 7 bases, and 19 bases lay in between. DNA for the CDR3: TGTGCCAGCAGCCCCGTTGGGGGAGTACGGGAGCAGTACTTC. Its protein product is CASSPVGGVREQYF.

This chain links TRBV2 with TRBJ2-5; D is possibly TRBD1 (7 bases). This CDR3 comprises 14 residues. Germline CDR1 and CDR2: SNHLY and FYNNEI. V dropped 7 bases and J dropped 0 bases, with 12 bases sitting between them. The CDR3 DNA sequence: TGTGCCAGCACCTCAGGGGGGTACCAAGAGACCCAGTACTTC. Translated: CASTSGGYQETQYF. Based on the CDR3 plus reference TRBV2 and TRBJ2-5, the full variable domain is EPEVTQTPSHQVTQMGQEVILRCVPISNHLYFYWYRQILGQKVEFLVSFYNNEISEKSEIFDDQFSVERPDGSNFTLKIRSTKLEDSAMYFCASTSGGYQETQYFGPGTRLLVL.

The V gene is TRBV28, the J gene TRBJ1-5, with 7 bases aligning to TRBD1. Looked up from germline, CDR1 is MDHEN and CDR2 is SYDVKM. The CDR3 length is 15 residues. With V trimmed by 2 bases and J by 1 base, 2 bases remained unmatched. CDR3 residues: CASSLDRVSNQPQHF. The CDR3 nucleotides are TGTGCCAGCAGTTTAGACAGGGTAAGCAATCAGCCCCAGCATTTT.

As regards this clonotype: This clone may be a read error of a much larger clone one base away. This chain joins TRBV6-1 and TRBJ1-2, with 9 bases identical to TRBD1. With V trimmed by 5 bases and J by 13 bases, 11 bases remained unmatched. The CDR3 extends over 13 amino acids. Germline V lookup: CDR1 MNHNS, CDR2 SASEGT. The CDR3 bases are TGTGCCAGCAGTTACGGGACAGGGACTAGCTGCACCTTC. It is translated as CASSYGTGTSCTF.

The chain recombines TRBV19 with TRBJ1-5, with 8 bases identical to TRBD1. CDR1 LNHDA and CDR2 SQIVND come from the germline V gene (reference sequence). V lost 8 bases and J lost 9; bases outside the gene matches: 18. The CDR3 covers 16 residues. CDR3 coding DNA: TGTGCCAGTGACTGGACAGGGAACACCGTTGCAACGCCCCAGCATTTT. This codes for CASDWTGNTVATPQHF.

About this clonotype itself: One end of the junction does not line up with germline, which may come from a read error. The chain carries TRBV10-3 and TRBJ2-5; D is unclear. This CDR3 has 12 amino acids. Germline values: CDR1 ENHRY, CDR2 SYGVKD. CDR3 sequence reads: CAISDQEETLYF. CDR3 DNA sequence: TGTGCCATCAGTGATCAGGAAGAGACCCTGTACTTC.